The 30 T cell receptor beta chains presented below share a single source sample, sequenced in a study of blood T cell repertoires in COVID-19. The table came from immunoSEQ multiplex PCR; TCRdb's copy has only in-frame clones and leaves some out. The table includes about 68,000 clones, just over 85% detected once. Sequenced sample: peripheral blood. These TCRs come from a woman aged 55-70 years with acute or convalescent COVID-19.

The chain recombines TRBV2 with TRBJ2-2; TRBD1 agrees at 10 bases. V shed 5 bases, J shed 5 bases, and the junction held 14 bases outside the gene matches. Germline loops: CDR1 SNHLY, CDR2 FYNNEI. The length of the CDR3 is 18 residues. Here the CDR3 DNA reads TGTGCCAGCAGTCCCGCCCTCGGGACAGGGGCTTGGACCGGGGAGCTGTTTTTT. This sequence encodes CASSPALGTGAWTGELFF.

This clone was picked up one time. The rearrangement uses TRBV15 and TRBJ1-5; weak D call: TRBD1 (5 bases). The CDR3 consists of 15 residues. Germline loops: CDR1 LNHNV, CDR2 YYDKDF (reference sequence). V lost 7 bases and J lost 2, with 15 bases in between. CDR3 protein: CATNDGRGGNQPQHF. The CDR3, as DNA: TGTGCCACCAATGACGGTAGGGGCGGCAATCAGCCCCAGCATTTT.

This chain uses TRBV5-1 with TRBJ2-7; 11 bases map to TRBD1. CDR3 size: 14 residues. Germline V gives CDR1 SGHRS, CDR2 YFSETQ. Trimming at V came to 2 bases and at J to 7 bases, leaving 5 bases not matched to a gene. Written as DNA, the CDR3 is TGCGCCAGCAGCTTCGGACAGGGGGCAGGAGAGCAGTACTTC. Residues: CASSFGQGAGEQYF.

The rearrangement joins TRBV6-6 to TRBJ2-7; 10 bases align to TRBD1. V shed 6 bases, J shed 5 bases, and the junction held 7 bases outside the gene matches. Germline CDR1 reads MNHNY; CDR2 reads SVGAGI (reference sequence). This CDR3 spans 14 amino acids. The CDR3: CASSPGTGAHEQYF. The CDR3 DNA is TGTGCCAGCAGCCCCGGGACAGGGGCCCACGAGCAGTACTTC.

CDR3 sequence reads: CASSPRTSGGGAYEQYF. CDR3 nucleotide sequence: TGTGCCAGTAGTCCCCGGACTAGCGGGGGTGGTGCCTACGAGCAGTACTTC. The chain joins TRBV19 to TRBJ2-7; 13 positions match TRBD2. Trimming took 5 bases from V and 2 from J; bases not matched to a gene: 9. Germline CDR1 reads LNHDA; CDR2 reads SQIVND (reference sequence). The CDR3 consists of 17 residues. Together with reference TRBV19 and TRBJ2-7, the CDR3 gives the full variable domain: DGGITQSPKYLFRKEGQNVTLSCEQNLNHDAMYWYRQDPGQGLRLIYYSQIVNDFQKGDIAEGYSVSREKKESFPLTVTSAQKNPTAFYLCASSPRTSGGGAYEQYFGPGTRLTVT.

This sequence joins TRBV5-1 and TRBJ2-1, with D possibly matching TRBD1 (6 bases). The germline V gene has CDR1 SGHRS and CDR2 YFSETQ. The CDR3 covers 14 residues. The germline V and J ends were trimmed by 2 bases and 5 bases, with 11 bases remaining between them. The CDR3 sequence is CASSLGGVDNEQFF. In DNA form, the CDR3 reads TGCGCCAGCAGCTTAGGGGGAGTTGACAATGAGCAGTTCTTC.

The chain uses TRBV5-1 and TRBJ2-5, with D possibly matching TRBD2 (7 bases). This CDR3 is 16 amino acids long. The V end was cut by 0 bases, the J end by 4 bases, with 16 bases between. CDR1 SGHRS and CDR2 YFSETQ come from the germline V gene. CDR3 nucleotides: TGCGCCAGCAGCTTGGTTGAGGGGGGGAGTGGAGAGACCCAGTACTTC. Translation gives CASSLVEGGSGETQYF.

The chain recombines TRBV7-9 with TRBJ2-7; tentatively, D is TRBD1 (6 bases). Trimming removed 2 bases from V and 9 bases from J, with 8 bases in between. This CDR3 has 11 residues. In germline, CDR1 is SEHNR, CDR2 FQNEAQ (reference sequence). The DNA for the CDR3 is TGTGCCAGCAGCTTATTAGGGGGGCAGTACTTC. Its translation is CASSLLGGQYF. The variable domain in full, with the rest retrieved from reference TRBV7-9 and TRBJ2-7, is DTGVSQNPRHKITKRGQNVTFRCDPISEHNRLYWYRQTLGQGPEFLTYFQNEAQLEKSRLLSDRFSAERPKGSFSTLEIQRTEQGDSAMYLCASSLLGGQYFGPGTRLTVT.

This clone appeared once. The CDR3 protein is CASGGGKKQFF. Here the CDR3 DNA reads TGCGCCAGCGGGGGGGGGAAAAAGCAGTTCTTC. The V call is TRBV4-1, the J call TRBJ2-1, with 7 positions matching TRBD2. The V gene's germline CDR1 is MGHRA and CDR2 YSYEKL. V was pared by 8 bases and J by 11 bases, with 6 bases of the junction left unmatched. The CDR3 has 11 residues.

The J gene is TRBJ1-2, the V gene TRBV5-1; D remains unclear. There are 14 residues in the CDR3. V was shortened by 0 bases and J by 4 bases, with 10 bases between the two germline ends. Per germline, CDR1 SGHRS and CDR2 YFSETQ. In DNA, the CDR3 is TGCGCCAGCAGCTTGGAAAGATCGGGCTATGGCTACACCTTC. Encoded protein: CASSLERSGYGYTF.

V usage is TRBV5-1 and J usage is TRBJ1-1; D unresolved. The germline V gene has CDR1 SGHRS and CDR2 YFSETQ. The CDR3 totals 13 residues. V dropped 0 bases and J dropped 8 bases, with 11 bases sitting between them. DNA of the CDR3: TGCGCCAGCAGCTTGGACAGATATAACGAAGCTTTCTTT. Its translation is CASSLDRYNEAFF.

Only a few counts were recorded for this clone. The chain is built from TRBV7-9 and TRBJ1-5, with TRBD1 matching 8 bases. The CDR3 loop spans 17 amino acids. Germline CDR1 reads SEHNR; CDR2 reads FQNEAQ (reference sequence). Losses at the gene ends were 6 bases for V and 0 bases for J; bases not matched to a gene: 10. Here the CDR3 DNA reads TGTGCCAGCAGTGGGACAGGCTTCCCCTATAGCAATCAGCCCCAGCATTTT. It is translated as CASSGTGFPYSNQPQHF.

J is TRBJ2-5 and V is TRBV19, with 9 bases that match TRBD1. V lost 9 bases and J lost 5; bases outside the gene matches: 10. Germline V lookup: CDR1 LNHDA, CDR2 SQIVND (reference sequence). The CDR3 has 14 amino acids. The DNA of the CDR3 is TGTGCCAGCGCAAGGACAGGGGATAGTGAGACCCAGTACTTC. It is translated as CASARTGDSETQYF.

In this sample, this clone turned up once. This chain joins TRBV7-2 and TRBJ1-1, with unresolved D. Per germline, CDR1 SGHTA and CDR2 FQGNSA. This CDR3 has 17 residues. Trimming took 1 base from V and 4 from J, leaving 19 bases between them. CDR3 in DNA: TGTGCCAGCAGCTTAGGAAGCAGAACCCAAAGGAGCACTGAAGCTTTCTTT. Amino acid sequence: CASSLGSRTQRSTEAFF. Looking up the rest from reference TRBV7-2 and TRBJ1-1 gives the full variable domain: GAGVSQSPSNKVTEKGKDVELRCDPISGHTALYWYRQSLGQGLEFLIYFQGNSAPDKSGLPSDRFSAERTGGSVSTLTIQRTQQEDSAVYLCASSLGSRTQRSTEAFFGQGTRLTVV.

DNA for the CDR3: TGTGCCAGTAGCGGAAGGACAGTTGACTCTGGAAACACCATATATTTT. Its protein is CASSGRTVDSGNTIYF. This chain links TRBV19 with TRBJ1-3, with D possibly being TRBD1 (6 bases). Germline values: CDR1 LNHDA, CDR2 SQIVND (reference sequence). The V end lost 6 bases, the J end lost 0 bases, and 15 bases lay between the germline ends. The CDR3 is 16 amino acids.

The chain is built from TRBV20-1 and TRBJ1-2, with D hard to call. Trimming cost V 3 bases and J 2 bases, with 7 bases left between them. The CDR3 is made up of 12 amino acids. Germline V gene sequence: CDR1 DFQATT, CDR2 SNEGSKA (reference sequence). For the CDR3, the DNA is TGCAGTGCTAGTTCTGTAAACTATGGCTACACCTTC. This sequence encodes CSASSVNYGYTF.

The rearrangement links TRBV3-1 (or the pseudogene TRBV3-2) to TRBJ2-3; D not certain. Deletions cut 2 bases from V and 2 bases from J, with 5 bases between. CDR3 length: 13 residues. Germline assignment: CDR1 LGHDT and CDR2 YNNKEL (reference sequence). DNA for the CDR3: TGTGCCAGCAGCCAATCCGTCACAGATACGCAGTATTTT. It codes for CASSQSVTDTQYF.

This clone was detected a few times. The V gene is TRBV10-3, the J gene TRBJ1-5; 7 nucleotides align to TRBD1. Germline lookup yields CDR1 ENHRY and CDR2 SYGVKD. The CDR3 has 15 amino acids. V shed 2 bases, J shed 7 bases, and the junction held 8 bases outside the gene matches. The CDR3 sequence is CAISEATGSLQPQHF. DNA for the CDR3: TGTGCCATCAGTGAGGCGACAGGGAGTCTGCAGCCCCAGCATTTT.

The chain is built from TRBV2 and TRBJ1-1; D is undetermined. V lost 5 bases and J 1 base, leaving 8 bases between the germline ends. Germline-derived CDR1 and CDR2 are SNHLY and FYNNEI. The CDR3 is 13 amino acids. CDR3 DNA sequence: TGTGCCAGCAGTCCGACACAGAACACTGAAGCTTTCTTT. It encodes CASSPTQNTEAFF.

This chain connects TRBV15 to TRBJ2-1, with 9 bases that match TRBD2. Germline CDR1 reads LNHNV; CDR2 reads YYDKDF (reference sequence). The V and J ends lost 0 bases and 2 bases, in that order; junction bases with no gene match: 8. There are 18 residues in the CDR3. DNA for the CDR3: TGTGCCACCAGCAGAGATCCGATAGCGGGAGTCCCCTACAATGAGCAGTTCTTC. Translation gives CATSRDPIAGVPYNEQFF.

The gene calls are TRBV5-1 and TRBJ1-5, with 7 bases lining up with TRBD1. V was clipped by 4 bases and J by 2 bases; unmatched bases: 6. The CDR3 is made up of 15 amino acids. Germline assignment: CDR1 SGHRS and CDR2 YFSETQ. The CDR3 sequence is CASSQTGDGNQPQHF. Written as DNA, the CDR3 is TGCGCCAGCAGCCAAACAGGGGACGGCAATCAGCCCCAGCATTTT.

This clone was seen a handful of times. As DNA, the CDR3 is TGTGCCAGCAGCCCCGGAGGGGGCATAACTAATGAAAAACTGTTTTTT. Its protein is CASSPGGGITNEKLFF. The chain carries TRBV3-1 (or the pseudogene TRBV3-2) and TRBJ1-4, with 7 nucleotides matching TRBD1. The V segment lost 4 bases and the J segment 1 base; nucleotides outside the gene matches: 6. Germline V gene data show CDR1 as LGHDT and CDR2 as YNNKEL (reference sequence). This CDR3 is built from 16 residues.

The rearrangement links TRBV2 to TRBJ2-7; unclear D gene. The CDR3 length is 13 residues. The germline CDR1 and CDR2 sequences are SNHLY and FYNNEI. V lost 8 bases and J 2 bases, leaving 13 bases between the germline ends. The CDR3 sequence: CASRYEFTYEQYF. The CDR3 region has the DNA TGTGCCAGCCGCTACGAGTTTACCTACGAGCAGTACTTC.

The gene calls are TRBV11-2 and TRBJ1-2, with D hard to call. The CDR3 contains 18 residues. V gave up 2 bases and J gave up 3 bases, with 22 bases separating them. Per the germline V gene, CDR1 is SGHAT and CDR2 is FQNNGV. The CDR3 loop is CASSLLNSGQEGYYGYTF. The CDR3 DNA sequence: TGTGCCAGCAGCTTACTCAACTCGGGTCAGGAGGGCTACTATGGCTACACCTTC.

V gene TRBV12-5 combines with J gene TRBJ1-5, with D tentatively TRBD1 (6 bases). CDR3 length: 16 residues. Germline values: CDR1 LGHNT, CDR2 FRNRAP. The V end lost 0 bases, the J end lost 5 bases, and 14 bases lay between the germline ends. The CDR3 DNA is TGTGCTAGTGGTTTGGTCACAGGGAGTTGGGATCAGCCCCAGCATTTT. This translates into CASGLVTGSWDQPQHF. Full variable domain (remainder filled in from reference TRBV12-5 and TRBJ1-5): DARVTQTPRHKVTEMGQEVTMRCQPILGHNTVFWYRQTMMQGLELLAYFRNRAPLDDSGMPKDRFSAEMPDATLATLKIQPSEPRDSAVYFCASGLVTGSWDQPQHFGDGTRLSIL.

Written as DNA, the CDR3 is TGTGCCAGCAGTGAAAGTTGGACAGATAATTCACCCCTCCACTTT. It translates to CASSESWTDNSPLHF. The chain joins TRBV6-1 to TRBJ1-6; D is possibly TRBD1 (6 bases). The CDR3 consists of 15 residues. The V gene's germline CDR1 is MNHNS and CDR2 SASEGT. V lost 2 bases and J 5 bases, leaving 10 bases between the germline ends.

This clone was seen once. The rearrangement links TRBV2 to TRBJ1-5; D gene unclear. Germline lookup yields CDR1 SNHLY and CDR2 FYNNEI. With 2 bases removed from V and 0 bases from J, the gap between germline ends came to 5 bases. This CDR3 is 14 amino acids long. The chain's CDR3 is CASSEQYSNQPQHF. CDR3 DNA sequence: TGTGCCAGCAGTGAACAGTATAGCAATCAGCCCCAGCATTTT.

The chain uses TRBV6-5 and TRBJ1-2; 9 nucleotides align to TRBD1. Looked up from germline, CDR1 is MNHEY and CDR2 is SVGAGI. V lost 4 bases, J lost 2 bases, and 8 bases stayed unmatched. CDR3 length: 16 amino acids. The CDR3 loop is CASSSPGQGGNYGYTF. The CDR3 DNA follows: TGTGCCAGCAGTTCACCGGGACAGGGAGGGAACTATGGCTACACCTTC.

This sequence joins TRBV7-3 and TRBJ1-1, with unresolved D. Germline V gene sequence: CDR1 SGHTA, CDR2 FQGTGA. The CDR3 runs to 15 residues. With 4 bases removed from V and 2 bases from J, the gap between germline ends came to 14 bases. As DNA, the CDR3 is TGTGCCAGCAGCTCCTCAACAAACAGAAACACTGAAGCTTTCTTT. Protein product: CASSSSTNRNTEAFF.

The V gene is TRBV15, the J gene TRBJ1-5, with D maybe TRBD1 (6 bases). This CDR3 region has 15 residues. Germline-derived CDR1 and CDR2 are LNHNV and YYDKDF (reference sequence). V lost 4 bases and J lost 5, with 15 bases in between. The CDR3 reads CATSNSGGRYQPQHF. CDR3 coding DNA: TGTGCCACCAGCAACTCGGGGGGCCGCTATCAGCCCCAGCATTTT.